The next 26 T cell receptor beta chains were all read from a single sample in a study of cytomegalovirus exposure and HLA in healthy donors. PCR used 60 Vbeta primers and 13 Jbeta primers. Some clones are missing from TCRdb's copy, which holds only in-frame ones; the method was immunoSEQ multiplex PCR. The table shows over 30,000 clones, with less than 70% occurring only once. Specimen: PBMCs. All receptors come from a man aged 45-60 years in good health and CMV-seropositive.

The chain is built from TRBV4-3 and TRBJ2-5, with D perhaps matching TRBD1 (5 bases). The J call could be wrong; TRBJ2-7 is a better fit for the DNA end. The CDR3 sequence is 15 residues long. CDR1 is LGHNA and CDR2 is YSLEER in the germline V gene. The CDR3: CASSRTTASSYEQYF. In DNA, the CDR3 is TGCGCCAGCAGCCGCACGACAGCGAGCTCCTACGAGCAGTACTTC.

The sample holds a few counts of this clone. CDR3 sequence (DNA): TGTGCCAGCAGTGGAAAACCGGGGAATGAGCAGTTCTTC. Protein product: CASSGKPGNEQFF. This chain joins TRBV6-4 and TRBJ2-1; D possibly corresponds to TRBD2 (5 bases). Germline CDR1 is MRHNA and CDR2 is SNTAGT. The ends were cut back, 4 bases at V and 7 bases at J, with 11 bases in the middle. The CDR3 has 13 residues.

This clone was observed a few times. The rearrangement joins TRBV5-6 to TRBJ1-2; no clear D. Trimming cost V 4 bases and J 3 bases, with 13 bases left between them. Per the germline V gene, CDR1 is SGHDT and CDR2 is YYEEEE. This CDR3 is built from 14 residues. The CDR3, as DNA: TGTGCCAGCAGCCCCCCCGCAGATGACTATGGCTACACCTTC. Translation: CASSPPADDYGYTF.

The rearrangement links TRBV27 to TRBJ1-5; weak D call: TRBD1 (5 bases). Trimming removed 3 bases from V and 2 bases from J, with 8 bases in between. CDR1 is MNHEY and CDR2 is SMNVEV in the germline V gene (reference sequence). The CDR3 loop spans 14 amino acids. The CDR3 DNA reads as TGTGCCAGCAGTTTTTTAGGGGGCAATCAGCCCCAGCATTTT. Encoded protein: CASSFLGGNQPQHF.

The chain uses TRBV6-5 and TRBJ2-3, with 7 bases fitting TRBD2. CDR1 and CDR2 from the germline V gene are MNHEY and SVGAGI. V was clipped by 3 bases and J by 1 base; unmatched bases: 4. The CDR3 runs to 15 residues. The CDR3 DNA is TGTGCCAGCAGTTATGAGCGGGGACGCACAGATACGCAGTATTTT. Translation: CASSYERGRTDTQYF.

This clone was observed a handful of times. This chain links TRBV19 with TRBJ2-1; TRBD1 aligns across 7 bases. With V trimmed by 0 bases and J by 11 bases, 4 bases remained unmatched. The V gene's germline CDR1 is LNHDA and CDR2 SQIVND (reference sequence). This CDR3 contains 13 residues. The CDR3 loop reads CASSIDSTGKQFF. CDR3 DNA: TGTGCCAGTAGTATAGATTCGACAGGGAAGCAGTTCTTC.

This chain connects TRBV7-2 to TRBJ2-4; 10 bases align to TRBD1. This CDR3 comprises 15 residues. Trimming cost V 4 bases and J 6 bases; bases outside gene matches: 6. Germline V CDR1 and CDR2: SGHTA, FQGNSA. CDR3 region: CASSSRQGAGNIQYF. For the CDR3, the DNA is TGTGCCAGCAGCTCAAGACAGGGGGCGGGAAACATTCAGTACTTC.

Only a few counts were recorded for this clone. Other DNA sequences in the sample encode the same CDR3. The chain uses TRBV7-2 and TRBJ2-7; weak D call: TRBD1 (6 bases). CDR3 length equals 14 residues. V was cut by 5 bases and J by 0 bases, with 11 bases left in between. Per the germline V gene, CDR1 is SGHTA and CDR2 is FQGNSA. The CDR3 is CASSPQGSSYEQYF. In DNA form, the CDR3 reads TGTGCCAGCAGCCCCCAGGGGTCCTCCTACGAGCAGTACTTC.

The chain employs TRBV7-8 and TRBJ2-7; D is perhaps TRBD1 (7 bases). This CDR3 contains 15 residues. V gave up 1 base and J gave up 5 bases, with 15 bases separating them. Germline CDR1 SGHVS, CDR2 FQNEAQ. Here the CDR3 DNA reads TGTGCCAGCAGCTTAGGGCAGGGGGGATCAAACGAGCAGTACTTC. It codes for CASSLGQGGSNEQYF.

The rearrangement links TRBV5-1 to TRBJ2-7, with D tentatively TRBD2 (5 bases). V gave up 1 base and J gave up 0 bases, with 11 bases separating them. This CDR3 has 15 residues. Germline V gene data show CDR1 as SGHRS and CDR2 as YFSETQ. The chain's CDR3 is CASSLTAVSSYEQYF. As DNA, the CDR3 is TGCGCCAGCAGCTTGACAGCGGTGAGCTCCTACGAGCAGTACTTC.

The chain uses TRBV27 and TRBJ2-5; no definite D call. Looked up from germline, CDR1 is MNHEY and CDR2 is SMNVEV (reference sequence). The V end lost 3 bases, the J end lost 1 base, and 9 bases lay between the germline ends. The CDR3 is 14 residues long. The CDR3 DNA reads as TGTGCCAGCAGTTTGACAATAGGCCAAGAGACCCAGTACTTC. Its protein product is CASSLTIGQETQYF.

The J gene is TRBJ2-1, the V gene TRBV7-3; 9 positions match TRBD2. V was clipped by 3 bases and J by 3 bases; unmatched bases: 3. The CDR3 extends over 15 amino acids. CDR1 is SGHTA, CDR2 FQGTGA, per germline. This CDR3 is CASSFSGGLYNEQFF. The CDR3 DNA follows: TGTGCCAGCAGCTTTAGCGGGGGCCTCTACAATGAGCAGTTCTTC.

The CDR3 DNA follows: TGTGCCAGCAGTGAAGCCCCCGGGAGTTCCTACGAGCAGTACTTC. Translating it yields CASSEAPGSSYEQYF. This chain connects TRBV6-1 to TRBJ2-7; D is perhaps TRBD2 (6 bases). The CDR3 covers 15 residues. The ends were cut back, 0 bases at V and 1 base at J, with 10 bases in the middle. Germline V lookup: CDR1 MNHNS, CDR2 SASEGT.

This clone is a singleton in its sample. The CDR3 DNA reads TGTGCCAGCACGCGAATCGGGTATGGCTACACCTTC. Amino acids: CASTRIGYGYTF. The chain joins TRBV28 to TRBJ1-2; D is unresolved. The CDR3 runs 12 residues. V was trimmed by 7 bases and J by 5 bases, leaving 11 bases between them. Germline loops: CDR1 MDHEN, CDR2 SYDVKM.

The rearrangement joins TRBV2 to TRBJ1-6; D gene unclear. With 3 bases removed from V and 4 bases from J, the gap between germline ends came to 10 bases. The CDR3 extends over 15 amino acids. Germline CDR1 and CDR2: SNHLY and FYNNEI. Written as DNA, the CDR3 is TGTGCCAGCAGTGACGCACGCGCTTATAATTCACCCCTCCACTTT. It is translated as CASSDARAYNSPLHF.

DNA of the CDR3: TGTGCCACGAGGGAGGGCCCATCGGAGACCCAGTACTTC. As protein: CATREGPSETQYF. The chain couples TRBV28 to TRBJ2-5; 7 bases map to TRBD2. Germline loops: CDR1 MDHEN, CDR2 SYDVKM. This CDR3 is built from 13 residues. Germline trimming cut 10 bases from V and 5 bases from J; bases unmatched to any gene: 10.

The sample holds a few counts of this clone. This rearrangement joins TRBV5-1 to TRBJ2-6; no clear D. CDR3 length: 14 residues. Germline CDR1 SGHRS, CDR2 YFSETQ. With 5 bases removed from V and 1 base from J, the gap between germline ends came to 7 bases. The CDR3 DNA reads TGCGCCAGCAGTGGTCAGTCTGGGGCCAACGTCCTGACTTTC. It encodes CASSGQSGANVLTF.

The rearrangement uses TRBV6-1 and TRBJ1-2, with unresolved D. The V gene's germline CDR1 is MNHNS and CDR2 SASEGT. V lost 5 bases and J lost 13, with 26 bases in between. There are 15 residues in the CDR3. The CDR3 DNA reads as TGTGCCAGCAGTCAGATTGGGCAGTCGGTCTATGAGGGCACCTTC. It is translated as CASSQIGQSVYEGTF.

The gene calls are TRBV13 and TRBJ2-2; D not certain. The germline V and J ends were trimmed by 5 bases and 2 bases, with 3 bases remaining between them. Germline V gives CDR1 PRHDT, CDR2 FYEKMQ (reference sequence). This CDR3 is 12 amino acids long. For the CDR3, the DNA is TGTGCCAGCAGCCTAAACACCGGGGAGCTGTTTTTT. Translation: CASSLNTGELFF.

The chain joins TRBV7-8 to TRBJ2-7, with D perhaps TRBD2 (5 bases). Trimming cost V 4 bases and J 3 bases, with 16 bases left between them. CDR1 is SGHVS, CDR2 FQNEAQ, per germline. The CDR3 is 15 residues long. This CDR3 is CASSSPGLYDYEQYF. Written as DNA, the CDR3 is TGTGCCAGCAGCTCCCCCGGACTGTACGACTACGAGCAGTACTTC.

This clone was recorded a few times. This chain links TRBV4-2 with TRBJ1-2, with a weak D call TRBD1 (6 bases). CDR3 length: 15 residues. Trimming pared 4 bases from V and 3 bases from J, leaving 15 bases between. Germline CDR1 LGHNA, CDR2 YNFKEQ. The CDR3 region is CASSPDGGGDYGYTF. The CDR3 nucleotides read TGTGCCAGCAGCCCCGACGGAGGGGGGGACTATGGCTACACCTTC.

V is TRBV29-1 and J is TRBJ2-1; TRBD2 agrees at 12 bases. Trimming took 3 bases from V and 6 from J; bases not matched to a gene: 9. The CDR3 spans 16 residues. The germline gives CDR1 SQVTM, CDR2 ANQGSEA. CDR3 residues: CSVERQASGRANEQFF. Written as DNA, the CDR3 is TGCAGCGTTGAGCGGCAGGCTAGCGGGAGGGCCAATGAGCAGTTCTTC.

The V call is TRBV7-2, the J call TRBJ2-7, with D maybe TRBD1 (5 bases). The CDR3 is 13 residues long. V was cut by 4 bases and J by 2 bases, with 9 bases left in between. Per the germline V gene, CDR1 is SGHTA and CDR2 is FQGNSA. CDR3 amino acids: CASSWGGAYEQYF. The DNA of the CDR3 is TGTGCCAGCAGCTGGGGCGGAGCCTACGAGCAGTACTTC.

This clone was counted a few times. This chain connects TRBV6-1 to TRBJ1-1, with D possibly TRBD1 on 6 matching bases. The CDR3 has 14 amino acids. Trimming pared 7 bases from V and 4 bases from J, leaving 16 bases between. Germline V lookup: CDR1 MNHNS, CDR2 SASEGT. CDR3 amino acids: CASTKGGEVTEAFF. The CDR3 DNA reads TGTGCCAGCACCAAAGGGGGTGAGGTCACTGAAGCTTTCTTT.

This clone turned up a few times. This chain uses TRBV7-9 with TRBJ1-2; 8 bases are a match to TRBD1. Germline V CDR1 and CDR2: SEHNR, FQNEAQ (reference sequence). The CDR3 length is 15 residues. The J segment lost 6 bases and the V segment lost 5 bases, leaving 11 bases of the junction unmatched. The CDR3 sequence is CASSVDRGEGNGYTF. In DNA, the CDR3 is TGTGCCAGCAGCGTTGACAGGGGAGAGGGGAATGGCTACACCTTC.

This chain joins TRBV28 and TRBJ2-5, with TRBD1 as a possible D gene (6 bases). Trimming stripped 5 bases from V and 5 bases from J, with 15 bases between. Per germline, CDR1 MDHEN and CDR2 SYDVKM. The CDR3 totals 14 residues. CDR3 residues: CASSPGRGGETQYF. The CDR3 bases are TGTGCCAGCAGTCCCGGCAGGGGCGGGGAGACCCAGTACTTC.